The clone carrying this T cell receptor beta chain turned up a few times. The source of the sample is a study of blood T cell repertoires in COVID-19. Study information: Collection of acute and convalescent COVID-19 samples took place in the United States, Italy and Spain.

Methods used by the authors: Quantification of nucleated cells was approximated via reference gene primer amplification. Repertoires were generated with immunoSEQ multiplex PCR, while TCRdb's copy carries only in-frame clones and drops some. The D gene and trimming were derived from the DNA, and the V and J assignments and clone size from that table. In the table there are 90,000 to 130,000 clones, around 86% of which are singletons. The ends lost 4 bases at V and 4 bases at J; junction bases unmatched: 6. CDR1 LGHNA and CDR2 YNFKEQ come from the germline V gene. The CDR3 has 15 residues. V and J are TRBV4-2 and TRBJ2-1; 8 bases match TRBD1. This receptor was taken from a man aged 40-49 years with acute or convalescent COVID-19. Sequenced input: peripheral blood. The DNA of the CDR3 is TGTGCCAGCAGCCTTGGACAGGGACCGTACAATGAGCAGTTCTTC. It yields the protein CASSLGQGPYNEQFF.